One T cell receptor (beta chain) is described in this entry. Its cognate antigen is unknown. This entry is derived from a study of cytomegalovirus exposure and HLA in healthy donors. Study at large: Across around 400 genotyped donors, 81% landed in the Caucasian-associated ancestry cluster.

Germline trimming cut 3 bases from V and 5 bases from J; bases unmatched to any gene: 6. Germline V gives CDR1 SGHDN, CDR2 FVKESK. The CDR3 has 16 amino acids. Broader study findings: Published work reported that the classifier diagnosed cytomegalovirus status with high specificity and sensitivity.

Vbeta (60) and Jbeta (13) primers were used in the PCR. Clones were sequenced by immunoSEQ multiplex PCR, and TCRdb holds only the in-frame ones, with some missing. This table has roughly 190,000 clones, 70% to 80% appearing once. This rearrangement joins TRBV14 to TRBJ2-1; the match to TRBD2 covers 11 bases. Sequencing was carried out using PBMCs. The source of this sequence is a woman in her forties or fifties in good health and CMV-seronegative. The CDR3 region is CASSHWTSGSHNEQFF. Written as DNA, the CDR3 is TGTGCCAGCAGCCATTGGACTAGCGGGTCCCACAATGAGCAGTTCTTC.